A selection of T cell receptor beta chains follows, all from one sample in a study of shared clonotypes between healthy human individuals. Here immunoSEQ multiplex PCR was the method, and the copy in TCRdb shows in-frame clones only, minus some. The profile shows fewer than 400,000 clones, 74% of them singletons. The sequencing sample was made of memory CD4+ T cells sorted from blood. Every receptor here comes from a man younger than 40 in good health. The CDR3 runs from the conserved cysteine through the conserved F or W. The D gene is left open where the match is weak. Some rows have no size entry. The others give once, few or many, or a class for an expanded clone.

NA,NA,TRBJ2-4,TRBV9,TGTGCCAGCAGCCCCCCGGGGACCAAAAACATTCAGTACTTC,CASSPPGTKNIQYF
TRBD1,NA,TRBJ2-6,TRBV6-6,TGTGCCAGCAGACTCAGGGGGCCCGGGGCCAACGTCCTGACTTTC,CASRLRGPGANVLTF
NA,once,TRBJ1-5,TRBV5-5,TGTGCCAGCAGTTTACCGGGTCAGCCCCAGCATTTT,CASSLPGQPQHF
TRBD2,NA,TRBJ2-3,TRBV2,TGTGCCAGCACCAGCGGGAGTTGGTACACAGATACGCAGTATTTT,CASTSGSWYTDTQYF
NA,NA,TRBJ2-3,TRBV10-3,TGTGCCATCAGTGAGTCGAGAGTTCAAGGTACGCAGTATTTT,CAISESRVQGTQYF
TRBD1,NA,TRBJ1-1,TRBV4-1,TGCGCCAGCAGCTATGACAGGGTTCGAACTGAAGCTTTCTTT,CASSYDRVRTEAFF
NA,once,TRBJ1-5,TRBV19,TGTGCCAGTAGTTCCTCCCGGAGTAGCAATCAGCCCCAGCATTTT,CASSSSRSSNQPQHF
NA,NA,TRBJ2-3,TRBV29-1,TGCAGCGTTGGTCGGGGGCAGAGCACAGATACGCAGTATTTT,CSVGRGQSTDTQYF
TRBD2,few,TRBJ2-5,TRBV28,TGTGCCAGCAGACCCGGGACTAGCGGGAGGTTTGAGACCCAGTACTTC,CASRPGTSGRFETQYF
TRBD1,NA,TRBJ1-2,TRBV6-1,TGTGCCAGCAGTGCTAGGGCCCCCTCCAGGGGGTATGGCTACACCTTC,CASSARAPSRGYGYTF
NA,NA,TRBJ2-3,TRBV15,TGTGCCACCAGCCAAGGAGGCACAGATACGCAGTATTTT,CATSQGGTDTQYF
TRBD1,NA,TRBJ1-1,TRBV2,TGTGCCAGTACGTTTGGCAACAGGGGTAAAGGAACTGAAGCTTTCTTT,CASTFGNRGKGTEAFF
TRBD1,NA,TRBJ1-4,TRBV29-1,TGCAGCGTTGAAGGACAGGGGCCGTTCGCTAATGAAAAACTGTTTTTT,CSVEGQGPFANEKLFF
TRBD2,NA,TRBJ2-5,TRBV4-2,TGTGCCAGCAGCCAAGAGTTAGCGGGAGGGCAAGAGACCCAGTACTTC,CASSQELAGGQETQYF
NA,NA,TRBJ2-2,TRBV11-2,TGTGCCAGCAGGACCGGTCCCAACACCGGGGAGCTGTTTTTT,CASRTGPNTGELFF
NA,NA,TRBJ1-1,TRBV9,TGTGCCAGCAGCTCAGGGATAATCGTCGCTGAAGCTTTCTTT,CASSSGIIVAEAFF
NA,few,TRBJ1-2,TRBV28,TGTGCCAGCAGAGTTGGCGGGGGCGGAATTAATGGCTACACCTTC,CASRVGGGGINGYTF
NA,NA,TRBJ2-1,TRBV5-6,TGTGCCAGCAGCTTGTGGGTTTTGAATGAGCAGTTCTTC,CASSLWVLNEQFF
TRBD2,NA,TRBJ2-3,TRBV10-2,TGCGCCAGCAGTCCTCGGACTAGCGGGAGCCCAGATACGCAGTATTTT,CASSPRTSGSPDTQYF
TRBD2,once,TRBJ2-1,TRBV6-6,TGTGCCAGCAGTTACGGGGCGGGACTAGCGGGAGAGGCGTTCTTC,CASSYGAGLAGEAFF
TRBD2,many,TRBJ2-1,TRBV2,TGTGCCAGCAGAGCTAGGAGTGGGGGGGTGTTCGACGAGCAGTTCTTC,CASRARSGGVFDEQFF
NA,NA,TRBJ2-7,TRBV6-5,TGTGCCAGCAGTACCTGGGGGGGGCACTACGAGCAGTACTTC,CASSTWGGHYEQYF
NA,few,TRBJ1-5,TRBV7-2,TGTGCCAGCAGCGCCGTAGGGCGTCGCAATCAGCCCCAGCATTTT,CASSAVGRRNQPQHF
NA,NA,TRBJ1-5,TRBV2,TGTGCCAGCAGCCCAACTTTGGGGGGCGTGAGCAATCAGCCCCAGCATTTT,CASSPTLGGVSNQPQHF
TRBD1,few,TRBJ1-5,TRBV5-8,TGTGCCAGCAGCCCAGAGGGGGCGAGCAATCAGCCCCAGCATTTT,CASSPEGASNQPQHF
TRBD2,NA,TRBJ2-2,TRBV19,TGTGCCAGTAGTATGGGGACTAGCGGAACCGGGGAGCTGTTTTTT,CASSMGTSGTGELFF
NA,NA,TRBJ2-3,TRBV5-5,TGTGCCAGCAGCTTGGTCTCATACACCACAGATACGCAGTATTTT,CASSLVSYTTDTQYF
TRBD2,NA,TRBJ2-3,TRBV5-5,TGTGCCAGCAGCTTGATCATGAGCGGGGGCAGCACAGATACGCAGTATTTT,CASSLIMSGGSTDTQYF
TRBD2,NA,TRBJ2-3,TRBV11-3,TGTGCCAGCAGCTTAAGCGGGAGTAGCACAGATACGCAGTATTTT,CASSLSGSSTDTQYF
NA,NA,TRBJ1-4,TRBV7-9,TGTGCCAGCAGCGCCCTGTTAGGGGCAAAGGGAGCTAATGAAAAACTGTTTTTT,CASSALLGAKGANEKLFF
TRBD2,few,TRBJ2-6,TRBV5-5,TGTGCCAGCAGCCCCAGCGGACTAGCGGGAGCTGGGGCCAACGTCCTGACTTTC,CASSPSGLAGAGANVLTF
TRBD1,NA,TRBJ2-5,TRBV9,TGTGCCAGCAGCAGACGGACAGGTGGGGCAGAGACCCAGTACTTC,CASSRRTGGAETQYF
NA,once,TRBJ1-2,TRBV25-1,TGTGCCAGCAGAAAGGGATTGGGCGGCTACACCTTC,CASRKGLGGYTF
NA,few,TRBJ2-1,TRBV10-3,TGTGCCATCAGTGAGTCCCCATACCGGGAGCAGTTCTTC,CAISESPYREQFF
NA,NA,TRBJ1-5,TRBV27,TGTGCCAGCAGTATCACGTTGGGGGGGAATCAGCCCCAGCATTTT,CASSITLGGNQPQHF
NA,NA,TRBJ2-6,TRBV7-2,TGTGCCAGCAGCTTGGCCTTTAGGGCCAACGTCCTGACTTTC,CASSLAFRANVLTF
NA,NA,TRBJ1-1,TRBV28,TGTGCCAGCAGTTTCTGGGGAGGGCTGAACACTGAAGCTTTCTTT,CASSFWGGLNTEAFF
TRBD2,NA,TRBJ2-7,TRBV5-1,TGCGCCAGCAGACGCGGGACTAGCTCGGAGCAGTACTTC,CASRRGTSSEQYF
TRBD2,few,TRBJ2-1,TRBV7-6,TGTGCCAGCCAGAGGGGACTAGCGGGATTGGAGAATGAGCAGTTCTTC,CASQRGLAGLENEQFF